This T cell receptor (beta chain) was found in a study of T-cell reconstitution after alpha-beta-depleted transplantation in children. Trimming removed 4 bases from V and 3 bases from J; junction bases left unmatched: 6. Per germline, CDR1 MNHEY and CDR2 SMNVEV (reference sequence). The length of the CDR3 is 15 residues. This sample's TCRbeta library carried unique molecular identifier barcodes. TCRdb re-analysed the PCR reads in MiXCR, keeping a single row per CDR3 protein. The sample holds under 450,000 distinct CDR3 sequences, roughly 16% seen once. Findings and limits, study-wide: T cells produced anew were the main source of T-cell counts and diversity one year after transplant. It was surviving recipient T cells and thymic progenitors that gave some patients high TCRbeta diversity at day 60.

As to this clonotype: Antigen specificity is unknown.

V and J are TRBV27 and TRBJ1-1; TRBD1 agrees at 9 bases. The sample was PBMCs, mostly from graft donor cells, taken 360 days after TCRalphabeta/CD19-depleted stem cell transplant. This sequence originates from a boy in the first two years of life who had a stem cell transplant for Wiskott-Aldrich syndrome, so the T cells may come from the graft donor. CDR3 protein: CASSSRTGVDTEAFF. The DNA of the CDR3 is TGTGCCAGCAGTTCCCGGACAGGGGTGGACACTGAAGCTTTCTTT.